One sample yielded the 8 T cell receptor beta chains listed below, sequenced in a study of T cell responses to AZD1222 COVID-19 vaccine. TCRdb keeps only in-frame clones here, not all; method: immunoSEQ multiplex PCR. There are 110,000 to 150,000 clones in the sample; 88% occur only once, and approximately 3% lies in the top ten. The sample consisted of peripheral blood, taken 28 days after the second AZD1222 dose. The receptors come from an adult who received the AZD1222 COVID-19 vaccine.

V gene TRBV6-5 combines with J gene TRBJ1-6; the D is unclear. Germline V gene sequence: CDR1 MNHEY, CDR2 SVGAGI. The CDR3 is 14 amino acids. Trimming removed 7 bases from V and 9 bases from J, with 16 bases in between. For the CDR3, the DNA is TGTGCCAGCACCAGATCGGACGGCCGTTCACCCCTCCACTTT. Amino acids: CASTRSDGRSPLHF.

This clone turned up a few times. The CDR3 DNA reads as TGTGCCACCAGTGACGCTCAGGGGAACACTGAAGCTTTCTTT. Its translation: CATSDAQGNTEAFF. V and J are TRBV24-1 and TRBJ1-1; a possible D gene is TRBD1 (5 bases). This CDR3 is 14 amino acids long. V gave up 4 bases and J gave up 1 base, with 9 bases separating them. CDR1 is KGHDR and CDR2 is SFDVKD in the germline V gene.

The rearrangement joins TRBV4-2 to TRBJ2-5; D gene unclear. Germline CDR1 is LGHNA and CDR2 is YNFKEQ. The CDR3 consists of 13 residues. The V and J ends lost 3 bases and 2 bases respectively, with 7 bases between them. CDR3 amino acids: CASSQGIQETQYF. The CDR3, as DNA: TGTGCCAGCAGCCAGGGCATTCAAGAGACCCAGTACTTC.

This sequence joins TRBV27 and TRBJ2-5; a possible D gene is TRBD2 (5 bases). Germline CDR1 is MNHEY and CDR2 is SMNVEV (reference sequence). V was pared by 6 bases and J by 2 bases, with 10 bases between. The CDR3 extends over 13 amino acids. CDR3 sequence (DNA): TGTGCCAGCAGAAAAGCGGCACAAGAGACCCAGTACTTC. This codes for CASRKAAQETQYF.

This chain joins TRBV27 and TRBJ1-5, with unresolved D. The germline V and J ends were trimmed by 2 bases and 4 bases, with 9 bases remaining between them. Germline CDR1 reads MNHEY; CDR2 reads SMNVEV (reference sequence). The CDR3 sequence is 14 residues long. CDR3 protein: CASSLEGPNQPQHF. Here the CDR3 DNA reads TGTGCCAGCAGTTTAGAAGGGCCTAATCAGCCCCAGCATTTT.

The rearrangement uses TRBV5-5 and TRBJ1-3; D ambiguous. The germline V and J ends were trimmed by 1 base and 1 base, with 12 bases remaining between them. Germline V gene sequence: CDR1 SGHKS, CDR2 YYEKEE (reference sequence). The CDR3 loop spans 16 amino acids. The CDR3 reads CASSLKGFVSGNTIYF. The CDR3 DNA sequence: TGTGCCAGCAGCTTGAAAGGATTTGTTTCTGGAAACACCATATATTTT.

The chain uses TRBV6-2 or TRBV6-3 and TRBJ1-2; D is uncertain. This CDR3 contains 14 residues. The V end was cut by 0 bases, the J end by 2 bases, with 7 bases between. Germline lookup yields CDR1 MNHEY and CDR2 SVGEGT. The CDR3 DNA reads TGTGCCAGCAGTTACTCGATTGGAAACTATGGCTACACCTTC. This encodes CASSYSIGNYGYTF.

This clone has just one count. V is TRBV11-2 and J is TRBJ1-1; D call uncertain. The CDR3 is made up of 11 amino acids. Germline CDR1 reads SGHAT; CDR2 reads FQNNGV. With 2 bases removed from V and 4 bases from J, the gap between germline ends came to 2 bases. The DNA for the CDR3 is TGTGCCAGCAGCTTAAGCACTGAAGCTTTCTTT. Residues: CASSLSTEAFF.